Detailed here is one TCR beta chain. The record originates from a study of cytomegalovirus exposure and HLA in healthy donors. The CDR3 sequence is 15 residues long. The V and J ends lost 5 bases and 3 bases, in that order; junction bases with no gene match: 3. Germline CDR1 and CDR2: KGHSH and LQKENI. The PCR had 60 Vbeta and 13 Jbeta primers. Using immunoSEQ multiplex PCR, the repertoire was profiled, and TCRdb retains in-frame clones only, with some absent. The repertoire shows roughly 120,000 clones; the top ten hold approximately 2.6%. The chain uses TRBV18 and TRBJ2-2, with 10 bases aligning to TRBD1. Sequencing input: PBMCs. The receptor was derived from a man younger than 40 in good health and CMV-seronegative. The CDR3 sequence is CASSSGQGYTGELFF. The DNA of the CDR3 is TGTGCCAGCTCATCGGGACAGGGGTACACCGGGGAGCTGTTTTTT.